This TCR beta chain was obtained from a study of blood T cell repertoires in COVID-19 (dated by TCRdb to the early 2020s). Background for the entire study: Samples from collaborators originated in the United States, Italy and Spain and spanned both the acute and convalescent phases of COVID-19. The prospective study material was composed of cDNA or gDNA derived from T cells, B-cell-depleted T cells, or PBMCs. Samples were obtained from the ongoing ImmuneRACE study (first 160 participants) and from 1,254 subjects provided by 6 global collaborators. The repertoires were released in a freely available public database intended as a resource for research on the immune response to SARS-CoV-2. Deeply sampled blood TCRbeta repertoires from subjects exposed to, actively infected with, or recovered from COVID-19 were included in the dataset. Where HLA class I and class II types were available, the types were taken from metadata supplied by the sample provider, not from assay-based typing. A de-identified subject ID, COVID-19 status, age in years and sex were almost always included in the sample metadata. Beyond this particular receptor, the publication reports: How much clinical and demographic metadata was included differed by source and by participant, and the metadata was provided uncurated.

At one collaborating source in Seattle, patients were enrolled during active infection and were followed longitudinally through the course of disease. Collaborating institutions collected whole blood in K2EDTA tubes following their own protocols. Collaborator samples were shipped for TCRbeta analysis as frozen whole blood, isolated PBMCs, or DNA extracted from either sample type. TCRbeta CDR3 regions were amplified from genomic DNA by means of the immunoSEQ Assay, a bias-controlled multiplex PCR. For the original study's pipeline: The number of nucleated cells in each sample was estimated from the amplification of reference gene primers within the assay. Sequence reads were collapsed and filtered to measure the absolute abundance of every unique TCRbeta CDR3 rearrangement. For each sample, productive Simpson clonality was calculated by taking the square root of Simpson's diversity index across productive rearrangements. In TCRdb, the immuneACCESS table is reduced to in-frame sequences with V and J assigned. These tables do not hold every clone; where another copy was compared, an unresolved V gene accounts for under half, and the others remain unexplained. V and J calls and clone size are given by that table; D and trimming were obtained from the DNA. This sample holds approximately 300,000 clones; about 90% were observed only once. In total, the top ten clones hold around 1% of the sample.

On this clone itself: Its antigen is still unknown. Within one base of it there is no much larger clone, and no base qualities were kept.

Sequences SGHNT (CDR1) and YYREEE (CDR2) are obtained from the germline V gene (reference sequence). From cysteine to phenylalanine, the CDR3 is 14 amino acids long. Only the CDR3 DNA is retained, 42 bases long and in frame from the first base. V drops 4 bases and J drops 2 bases, leaving 12 bases in between. In this chain, TRBV5-4 is recombined with TRBJ1-1; the D gene is possibly TRBD1, with 5 bases matching. Source material: peripheral blood. The receptor was isolated from a woman aged 35 to 49 with COVID-19, enrolled during active disease. The DNA sequence reads TGTGCCAGCAGCCCTACAGGTGTTAACACTGAAGCTTTCTTT. Its translation is CASSPTGVNTEAFF.